This paragraph covers one T cell receptor beta chain sequence. Germline CDR1 reads SGHRS; CDR2 reads YFSETQ. The junction had 8 bases not matched to a gene; V was cut back by 4 bases and J by 4 bases. The CDR3 is 16 residues long. This sample is part of a study of blood T cell repertoires in COVID-19. Study information: The United States, Italy and Spain supplied acute and convalescent COVID-19 samples. The cDNA or gDNA used as material had been derived from T cells, B-cell-depleted T cells, or PBMCs.

Authors' processing steps: Reference gene primer amplification in the assay estimated nucleated cell counts. TCRdb's copy holds only in-frame clones and misses some; the assay was immunoSEQ multiplex PCR. V and J calls plus clone size are reproduced from that table; the DNA served to infer D and trimming. This table holds under 300,000 clones, approximately 87% found once. Sequenced input: peripheral blood. This TCR was recovered from a man between 60 and 75 years old with acute or convalescent COVID-19. V gene TRBV5-1 combines with J gene TRBJ2-4; 10 bases are shared with TRBD1. This CDR3 reads CASSAGPGQGKNIQYF. CDR3 nucleotide sequence: TGCGCCAGCAGCGCAGGACCGGGACAGGGGAAAAACATTCAGTACTTC.